This entry features one TCR beta chain sequence. The target antigen is unknown. The data are from a study of human T cells and chemical hapten exposure. Study details: Donors were sensitized with 2% DPC on the upper inner arm. The patients were mostly female; they had alopecia areata, totalis or universalis.

Time point of the sample: patch test 3, about 24 weeks after DPC sensitization. As to treatment: therapeutic diphenylcyclopropenone sensitization with weekly scalp DPC. TCRdb fed the RACE reads into MiXCR, producing one record per CDR3 protein. The table lists 50,000 to 75,000 distinct CDR3 sequences, 9.5% to 11% of them singletons. V was pared by 1 base and J by 0 bases, with 15 bases between. CDR3 length: 18 residues. Germline V gene lookup returns CDR1 LGHDT and CDR2 YNNKEL (reference sequence). Study conclusions and caveats: No change in TCRs above 1 in 1000 frequency was produced by DPC sensitization.

This sequence joins TRBV3-1 and TRBJ2-2, with no clear D. The sequencing used whole blood, collected in connection with sensitization to the hapten diphenylcyclopropenone (DPC). The TCR sequence derives from a woman aged 30 to 39 with alopecia areata. Some clones in this sample may be carry-over from other donors' samples. CDR3 amino acids: CASSQVSPRAANTGELFF. The CDR3 nucleotides read TGTGCCAGCAGCCAAGTATCCCCCCGTGCTGCGAACACCGGGGAGCTGTTTTTT.